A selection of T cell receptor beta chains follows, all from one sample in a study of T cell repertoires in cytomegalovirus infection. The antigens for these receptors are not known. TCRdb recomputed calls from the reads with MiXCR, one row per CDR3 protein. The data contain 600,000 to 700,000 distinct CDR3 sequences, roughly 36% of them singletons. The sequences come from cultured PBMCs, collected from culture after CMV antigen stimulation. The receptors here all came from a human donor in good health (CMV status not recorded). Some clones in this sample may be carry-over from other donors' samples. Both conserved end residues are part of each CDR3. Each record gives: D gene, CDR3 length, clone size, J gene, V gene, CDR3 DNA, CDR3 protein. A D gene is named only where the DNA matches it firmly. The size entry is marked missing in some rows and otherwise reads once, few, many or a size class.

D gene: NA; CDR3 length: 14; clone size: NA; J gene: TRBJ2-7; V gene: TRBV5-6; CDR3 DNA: TGTGCCAGCAGCTGGTGGGGCGCCGCCTACGAGCAGTACTTC; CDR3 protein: CASSWWGAAYEQYF
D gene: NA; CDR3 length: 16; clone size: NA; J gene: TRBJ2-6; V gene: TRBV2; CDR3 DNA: TGTGCCAGCGGAGGCAGGGTTGGGCCTGGGGCCAACGTCCTGACTTTC; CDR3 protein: CASGGRVGPGANVLTF
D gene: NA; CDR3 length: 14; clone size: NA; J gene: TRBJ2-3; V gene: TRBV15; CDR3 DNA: TGTGCCACCAGCAGAGATCTATGGTCAAATACGCAGTATTTT; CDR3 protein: CATSRDLWSNTQYF
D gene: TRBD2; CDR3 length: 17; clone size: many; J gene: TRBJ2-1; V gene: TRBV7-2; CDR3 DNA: TGTGCCAGCAGCTCCTATGCGACTAGCGGGAGGTACAATGAGCAGTTCTTC; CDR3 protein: CASSSYATSGRYNEQFF
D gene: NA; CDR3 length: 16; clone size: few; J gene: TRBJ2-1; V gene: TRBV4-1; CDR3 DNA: TGCGCCAGCAGCCAAGACGGGGGCCGCTCCTACAATGAGCAGTTCTTC; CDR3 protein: CASSQDGGRSYNEQFF
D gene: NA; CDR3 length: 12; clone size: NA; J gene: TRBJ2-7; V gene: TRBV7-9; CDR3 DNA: TGTGCCAGCACTCGAGACGGGTACGAGCAGTACTTC; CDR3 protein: CASTRDGYEQYF
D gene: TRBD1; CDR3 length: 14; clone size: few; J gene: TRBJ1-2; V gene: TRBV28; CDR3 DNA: TGTGCCAGCAGTTCCACGGACAGGGTTTATGGCTACACCTTC; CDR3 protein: CASSSTDRVYGYTF
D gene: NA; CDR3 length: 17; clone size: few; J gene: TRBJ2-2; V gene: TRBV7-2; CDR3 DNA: TGTGCCAGCAGCTTTCAAACGGGACCAATGAACACCGGGGAGCTGTTTTTT; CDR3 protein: CASSFQTGPMNTGELFF
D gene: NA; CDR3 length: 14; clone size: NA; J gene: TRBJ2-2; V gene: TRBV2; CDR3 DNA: TGTGCCAGCGGGTGGGGCAGGAACACCGGGGAGCTGTTTTTT; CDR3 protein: CASGWGRNTGELFF
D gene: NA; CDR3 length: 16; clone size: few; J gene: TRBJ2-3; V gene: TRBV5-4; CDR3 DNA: TGTGCCAGCAGTTTTGCGCGCGGTGGGGTGGCAGATACGCAGTATTTT; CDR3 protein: CASSFARGGVADTQYF
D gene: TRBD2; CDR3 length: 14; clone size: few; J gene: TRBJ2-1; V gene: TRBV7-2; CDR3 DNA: TGTGCCAGCAGCATCGCCGGGACTAACAATGAGCAGTTCTTC; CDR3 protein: CASSIAGTNNEQFF
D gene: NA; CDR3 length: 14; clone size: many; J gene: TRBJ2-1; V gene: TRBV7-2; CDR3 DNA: TGTGCCAGCAGCTTCACTGGGGGGGCCGGTGAGCAGTTCTTC; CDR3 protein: CASSFTGGAGEQFF
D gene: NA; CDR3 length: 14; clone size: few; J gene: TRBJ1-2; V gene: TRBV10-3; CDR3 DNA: TGTGCCATCAGTGAGCGCGGGACACTGGGTGGCTACACCTTC; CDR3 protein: CAISERGTLGGYTF
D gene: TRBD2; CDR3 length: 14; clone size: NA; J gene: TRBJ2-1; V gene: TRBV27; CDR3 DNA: TGTGCCAGCAGAACTAGCGGGAGGTACAATGAGCAGTTCTTC; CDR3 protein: CASRTSGRYNEQFF